This entry lists 2 T cell receptor beta chains sequenced from one sample in a study of identical twins. TCRdb re-called the 5' RACE reads through MiXCR, storing one row per CDR3 protein. The sample lists approximately 210,000 distinct CDR3 sequences, about 15% occurring once. The sample was also linked to a second study, of T cells expressing NK-cell markers.

Material for sequencing was CD8+ T cells sorted from blood. The receptors come from a woman in her late teens or twenties in good health.

This chain connects TRBV7-9 to TRBJ1-1; D call uncertain. Trimming took off 5 bases at V and 1 base at J, with 14 bases between the two ends. CDR1 is SEHNR, CDR2 FQNEAQ, per germline (reference sequence). This CDR3 is built from 15 residues. CDR3 nucleotides: TGTGCCAGCAGCGCCCAGTTTTTGTCGAACACTGAAGCTTTCTTT. It specifies CASSAQFLSNTEAFF.

This clonotype was picked up a small number of times. The chain uses TRBV27 and TRBJ2-1; TRBD2 aligns across 9 bases. V was pared by 5 bases and J by 9 bases, with 11 bases of the junction left unmatched. CDR3 size: 15 residues. CDR1 and CDR2 (germline): MNHEY, SMNVEV (reference sequence). CDR3 protein: CASSPRLAGAIEQFF. CDR3 bases: TGTGCCAGCAGTCCCCGTTTAGCGGGAGCGATTGAGCAGTTCTTC.